This section outlines one T cell receptor (beta chain) sequence together with its context. V dropped 3 bases and J dropped 5; count of bases not matched to a gene: 6. This CDR3 comprises 14 residues. CDR1 SGDLS and CDR2 YYNGEE come from the germline V gene. The assay was immunoSEQ multiplex PCR, and TCRdb's table has in-frame clones only and misses some. Of around 49,000 clones listed, 90% are singletons. The data belong to a study of T cell changes during pregnancy in multiple sclerosis. The rearrangement uses TRBV9 and TRBJ2-7, with 9 bases matching TRBD1. The input for sequencing was peripheral blood, taken after pregnancy. The sequence was collected from a female donor in good health, enrolled as a control in a pregnancy study. CDR3 DNA: TGTGCCAGCAGCGAGAGGGACAGGGTTGACGAGCAGTACTTC. Translation: CASSERDRVDEQYF.